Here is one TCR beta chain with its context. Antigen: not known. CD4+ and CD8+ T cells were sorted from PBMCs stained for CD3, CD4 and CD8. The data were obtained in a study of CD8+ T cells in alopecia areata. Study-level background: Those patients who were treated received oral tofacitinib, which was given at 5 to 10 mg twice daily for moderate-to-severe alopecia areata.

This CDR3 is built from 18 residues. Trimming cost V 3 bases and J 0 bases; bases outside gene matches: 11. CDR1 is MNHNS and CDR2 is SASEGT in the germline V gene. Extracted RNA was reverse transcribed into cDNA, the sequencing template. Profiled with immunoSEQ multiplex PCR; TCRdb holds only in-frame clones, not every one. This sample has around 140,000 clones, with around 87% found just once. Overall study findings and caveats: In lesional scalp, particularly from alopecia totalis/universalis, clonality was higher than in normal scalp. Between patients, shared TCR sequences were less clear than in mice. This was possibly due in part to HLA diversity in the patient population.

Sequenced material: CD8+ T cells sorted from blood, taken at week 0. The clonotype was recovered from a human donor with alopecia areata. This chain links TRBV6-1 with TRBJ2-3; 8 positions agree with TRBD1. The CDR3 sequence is CASSDYGGTGQSTDTQYF. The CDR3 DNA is TGTGCCAGCAGTGATTACGGTGGGACAGGTCAAAGCACAGATACGCAGTATTTT.